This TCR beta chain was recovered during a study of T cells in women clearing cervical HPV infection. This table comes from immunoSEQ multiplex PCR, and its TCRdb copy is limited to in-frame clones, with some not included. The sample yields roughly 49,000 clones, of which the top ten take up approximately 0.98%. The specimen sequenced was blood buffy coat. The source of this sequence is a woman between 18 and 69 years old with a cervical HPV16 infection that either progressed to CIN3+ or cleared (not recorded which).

The CDR3 sequence is CSYSNLFEAFF. CDR3 DNA, as far as it was read: TGCAGTTACAGCAATCTATTTGAA. The chain has TRBV20-1 and TRBJ1-1; D is unresolved. From the germline J gene comes the end of the CDR3, since the read stops 3 residues before it. Germline CDR1 is DFQATT and CDR2 is SNEGSKA (reference sequence). The length of the CDR3 is 11 residues. The V end was cut by 8 bases, the J end by 7 bases, with 14 bases between.